The rows below give T cell receptor beta chains drawn from one sample of a study of T cell responses to AZD1222 COVID-19 vaccine. The table came from immunoSEQ multiplex PCR; TCRdb's copy has only in-frame clones and leaves some out. Counted here are about 130,000 clones, approximately 92% occurring once; the ten biggest clones make up 6% to 7.5%. The source material was peripheral blood, sampled 28 days after the second AZD1222 dose. All receptors come from an adult who received the AZD1222 COVID-19 vaccine. Each CDR3 is given without its conserved first and last residue.

v_gene	j_gene	CDR3aa
TRBV28	TRBJ2-7	ASTPGTGASEQY
TRBV6-5	TRBJ2-3	ASSLQGADTQY
TRBV9	TRBJ1-1	ASSLRSGTEAF
TRBV30	TRBJ1-1	AWTGGRGSTEAF
TRBV3-1/TRBV3-2	TRBJ1-2	ASSQEFPPRQGLGYT
TRBV7-9	TRBJ2-7	ASSLAHRTDYEQY
TRBV30	TRBJ2-6	GQGGSGANVLT
TRBV9	TRBJ2-2	ASGQGAGSLTGELF
TRBV7-9	TRBJ1-1	ASSPRTGNTEAF
TRBV5-8	TRBJ1-1	ASTRVLGTVNTEAF
TRBV18	TRBJ1-6	ASSPESSPLH
TRBV7-9	TRBJ1-2	ASSLAHMRYGYT
TRBV5-4	TRBJ2-1	ASSNDVTDNEQF
TRBV30	TRBJ2-2	AWSVGGSVPGELF
TRBV11-3	TRBJ2-5	ASSSPTSGGGKETQY
TRBV19	TRBJ2-2	ASSIGGLGELF
TRBV3-1/TRBV3-2	TRBJ2-1	ASEALLAGSGEQF
TRBV5-1	TRBJ1-1	ASSLVEGGKTEAF
TRBV27	TRBJ1-2	ASRSDGYT
TRBV5-1	TRBJ2-5	ASRSAGWGAETQY
TRBV5-5	TRBJ2-3	ASRTSGAHTDTQY
TRBV19	TRBJ1-1	ASRVGTGGNTEAF
TRBV5-6	TRBJ2-7	ASSGRQGRYEQY
TRBV7-9	TRBJ1-2	ASSYGTGNGYT
TRBV9	TRBJ2-1	ASSVTQGINNEQF
TRBV7-8	TRBJ1-3	ASRYGAGNTIY
TRBV5-1	TRBJ1-1	ASSPTGDTEAF
TRBV2	TRBJ1-3	ASTMEWSGNTIY
TRBV19	TRBJ1-5	ASSQTGGNQPQH
TRBV2	TRBJ1-5	ASHTGGSSNQPQH
TRBV10-3	TRBJ1-2	AIWTQGRYGYT
TRBV18	TRBJ1-2	ASSPRDKTPYGYT
TRBV5-1	TRBJ1-1	ASSLDSNTEAF
TRBV5-1	TRBJ2-7	ASSYGQGVGYEQY
TRBV3-1/TRBV3-2	TRBJ1-1	ASSPFSNTEAF
TRBV28	TRBJ1-5	ASSTLAGSLGGQPQH
TRBV28	TRBJ2-5	ASSYSGGAVGETQY